The rows below give T cell receptor beta chains drawn from one sample of a study of blood T cells in healthy people across ages. TCRdb re-called the 5' RACE reads with MiXCR, one entry per CDR3 protein. The sample records hundreds of thousands of distinct CDR3 sequences, roughly 50% being singletons. The sequenced material came from blood. Source of these receptors: a man aged 25 to 40 in good health. CDR3s include the opening cysteine and the closing phenylalanine or tryptophan. D genes are given only for firm matches. The listing skips clone size in some rows; elsewhere it reads once, few, many or a size class.

J gene	D gene	clone size	CDR3 length	V gene	CDR3 DNA	CDR3 protein
TRBJ1-2	.	few	15	TRBV10-3	TGTGCCATCAGTGATACAGTTGGACGGAACTATGGCTACACCTTC	CAISDTVGRNYGYTF
TRBJ1-2	TRBD1	.	13	TRBV18	TGTGCCAGCTCACCAACTGATAGACAGGGGCCCACCTTC	CASSPTDRQGPTF
TRBJ1-1	.	few	13	TRBV3-1	TGTGCCAGCAGCCAAGGTTGGCGGTCTGAAGCTTTCTTT	CASSQGWRSEAFF
TRBJ2-7	.	once	15	TRBV6-5	TGTGCCAGCAGTTTGATGAGCGGCGGGCCTTACGAGCAGTACTTC	CASSLMSGGPYEQYF
TRBJ2-7	.	.	13	TRBV20-1	TGCAGTGCTAGTCCGGGACTCAACTACGAGCAGTACTTC	CSASPGLNYEQYF
TRBJ1-2	TRBD1	.	14	TRBV6-6	TGTGCCAGCAGCCAGACAGGGGCAATCGATGGCTACACCTTC	CASSQTGAIDGYTF
TRBJ2-1	TRBD2	.	14	TRBV20-1	TGCAGTGTCCCCCCTAGCGGTTCCTACAATGAGCAGTTCTTC	CSVPPSGSYNEQFF
TRBJ1-2	.	few	13	TRBV4-2	TGTGCCAGCAGCGAAGAGGGGGAGGGAGGCTACACCTTC	CASSEEGEGGYTF
TRBJ2-3	TRBD1	.	14	TRBV10-3	TGTGCCATCGGGAGACAGGGGACCACAGATACGCAGTATTTT	CAIGRQGTTDTQYF
TRBJ2-3	.	few	14	TRBV20-1	TGCAGTGCCAGGGACATACTAAGCACAGATACGCAGTATTTT	CSARDILSTDTQYF
TRBJ1-6	TRBD1	few	14	TRBV11-2	TGTGCCAGCAGCGCGGGACAGGGGGGTTTCACCCTCCACTTT	CASSAGQGGFTLHF
TRBJ2-7	.	.	14	TRBV29-1	TGCAGCGTTGGCGGCACGGATACTTCCTACGAGCAGTACTTC	CSVGGTDTSYEQYF
TRBJ2-5	.	.	15	TRBV4-1	TGCGCCAGCAGCCGCCTTTACGAGTACCAAGAGACCCAGTACTTC	CASSRLYEYQETQYF
TRBJ1-1	.	.	12	TRBV29-1	TGCAGCGTTTCTAGACAGACGCCTGAAGCTTTCTTT	CSVSRQTPEAFF
TRBJ2-7	TRBD2	few	16	TRBV7-2	TGTGCCAGCAGCTTGTCCACTAGCGGGGGGTCCTACGAGCAGTACTTC	CASSLSTSGGSYEQYF
TRBJ2-7	.	.	13	TRBV6-5	TGTGCCAGCAGTTATAATTTGGGGAGCGAGCAGTACTTC	CASSYNLGSEQYF
TRBJ2-4	.	.	12	TRBV4-1	TGCGCCGGCAGCCAAGACCGGGACATTCAGTACTTC	CAGSQDRDIQYF
TRBJ2-7	.	once	14	TRBV11-1	TGTGCCAGCAGCCCCCCGGGGGCCATCTACGAGCAGTACTTC	CASSPPGAIYEQYF
TRBJ2-2	.	.	17	TRBV6-6	TGTGCCAGCAGCCTCGGTTTTGGGACGGGGAACACCGGGGAGCTGTTTTTT	CASSLGFGTGNTGELFF
TRBJ1-5	.	.	14	TRBV7-6	TGTGCCAGCAGCTTAAGTGCGGGGGACCAGCCCCAGCATTTT	CASSLSAGDQPQHF
TRBJ1-2	TRBD1	.	15	TRBV7-2	TGTGCCAGCAGCGTCCAGGGACAGGGTGCCCATGGCTACACCTTC	CASSVQGQGAHGYTF
TRBJ2-1	.	.	16	TRBV7-2	TGTGCCAGCAGCTTAGAGGGCTTGACGCACTACAATGAGCAGTTCTTC	CASSLEGLTHYNEQFF
TRBJ2-6	.	.	15	TRBV6-6	TGTGCCAGCAGTTATTACCTCTCTGGGGCCAACGTCCTGACTTTC	CASSYYLSGANVLTF
TRBJ1-5	.	few	13	TRBV6-5	TGTGCCAGCAGTTCCCAGGGAGGGCAGCCCCAGCATTTT	CASSSQGGQPQHF
TRBJ2-7	TRBD1	.	13	TRBV7-8	TGTGCCAGCAGCGGGACAGGGATGTACGAGCAGTACTTC	CASSGTGMYEQYF
TRBJ1-1	.	.	13	TRBV9	TGTGCCAGCAGTCCCTGGGGGGACACTGAAGCTTTCTTT	CASSPWGDTEAFF
TRBJ2-5	.	.	14	TRBV5-1	TGCGCCAGCAGCCACACGAGCGCCCAAGAGACCCAGTACTTC	CASSHTSAQETQYF
TRBJ2-1	.	few	15	TRBV12-3/TRBV12-4	TGTGCCAGCAGTAGACTCGGGACAACCTACAATGAGCAGTTCTTC	CASSRLGTTYNEQFF
TRBJ2-5	.	many	15	TRBV20-1	TGCAGTGCTAGCCTTCCTCGGGTGACTAAAGAGACCCAGTACTTC	CSASLPRVTKETQYF
TRBJ2-7	.	.	14	TRBV25-1	TGTGCCAGCAGAGATAGACAGGACTCCTACGAGCAGTACTTC	CASRDRQDSYEQYF
TRBJ2-3	.	.	15	TRBV20-1	TGCAGTGCTAAGGGTTACCCGGGTCCCACAGATACGCAGTATTTT	CSAKGYPGPTDTQYF
TRBJ2-2	.	.	14	TRBV24-1	TGTGCCACGGCGGACAGTTCGAACACCGGGGAGCTGTTTTTT	CATADSSNTGELFF
TRBJ1-1	.	.	13	TRBV4-3	TGCGCCAGCAGCCAAGATTGGTTAGGTGAAGCTTTCTTT	CASSQDWLGEAFF
TRBJ1-4	TRBD1	few	16	TRBV9	TGTGCCAGCAGCCCACGACCAACAGGGGCTAATGAAAAACTGTTTTTT	CASSPRPTGANEKLFF
TRBJ2-1	TRBD2	.	14	TRBV6-5	TGTGCCAGCAGTCCCCTAGCGGGGGCCCCTGAGCAGTTCTTC	CASSPLAGAPEQFF
TRBJ2-5	TRBD2	.	17	TRBV20-1	TGCAGTGCTAGAGAACCCCTGTCTAGCGGGGTCTCGGAGACCCAGTACTTC	CSAREPLSSGVSETQYF
TRBJ2-2	.	.	12	TRBV6-5	TGTGCCAGCAGAGGGGGGTTCGGGGAGCTGTTTTTT	CASRGGFGELFF
TRBJ2-5	.	.	15	TRBV6-5	TGTGCCAGCAGAACGGGACAAAAGTACCAAGAGACCCAGTACTTC	CASRTGQKYQETQYF
TRBJ2-2	.	.	15	TRBV9	TGTGCCAGCAGCGTAGGACAGACTAACACCGGGGAGCTGTTTTTT	CASSVGQTNTGELFF
TRBJ2-7	.	.	11	TRBV6-2/TRBV6-3	TGTGCCAGCAGCCTCTTCGGCCAGTGGTACTTC	CASSLFGQWYF
TRBJ1-2	TRBD1	.	16	TRBV7-2	TGTGCCAGCAGCCCCCGATCCTTAGACAGGGGGCGTGGCTACACCTTC	CASSPRSLDRGRGYTF
TRBJ1-2	.	few	12	TRBV20-1	TGCAGTGCTGAAACAGGGACCTATGGCTACACCTTC	CSAETGTYGYTF
TRBJ2-7	.	.	15	TRBV6-2/TRBV6-3	TGTGCCAGCACCAAGGCGGTTAGCGCCATCTACGAGCAGTACTTC	CASTKAVSAIYEQYF
TRBJ2-1	TRBD2	.	16	TRBV20-1	TGCAGTGCTAGAGCTAGCGGGGGGTATCGCTACAATGAGCAGTTCTTC	CSARASGGYRYNEQFF
TRBJ2-3	.	.	16	TRBV24-1	TGTGCCACCAGTGATTTGGGGCTAGGCGGAGCAGATACGAAGTATTTT	CATSDLGLGGADTKYF
TRBJ1-2	.	few	13	TRBV5-1	TGCGCCAGCAGCGAAGTGGGGCAAAATGGCTACACCTTC	CASSEVGQNGYTF
TRBJ2-1	TRBD2	.	17	TRBV20-1	TGCAGTGCCAGAAACCTTCTAGCGGGGGGTGTCCAAGAGACCCAGTTCTTC	CSARNLLAGGVQETQFF
TRBJ2-1	.	few	16	TRBV4-1	TGCGCCAGCAGCCTTAGGCCACAGAGAGGCTACAATGAGCAGTTCTTC	CASSLRPQRGYNEQFF
TRBJ2-5	.	few	12	TRBV6-1	TGTGCCAGCATCCGAAAGGGGGAGACCCAGTACTTC	CASIRKGETQYF
TRBJ1-6	.	.	14	TRBV10-3	TGTGCCATCAGTGAGTTCCAGGGCGGGTCACCCCTCCACTTT	CAISEFQGGSPLHF